The next 19 T cell receptor beta chains were all read from a single sample in a study of cytomegalovirus exposure and HLA in healthy donors. Primers: 60 Vbeta forward and 13 Jbeta reverse. Using immunoSEQ multiplex PCR, the repertoire was profiled, and TCRdb retains in-frame clones only, with some absent. Of 150,000 to 200,000 clones in the sample, roughly 80% were seen once. The specimen was PBMCs. All receptors come from a man aged 35-49 years in good health and CMV-seropositive.

This clone has more than one count but fewer than ten. The V gene is TRBV2, the J gene TRBJ1-5; D is possibly TRBD1 (6 bases). Trimming removed 6 bases at V and 3 bases at J, with 15 bases between. This CDR3 has 15 amino acids. The germline V gene encodes CDR1 SNHLY and CDR2 FYNNEI. The CDR3 protein is CASSPTRGTNQPQHF. CDR3 in DNA: TGTGCCAGCAGCCCTACGAGGGGGACCAATCAGCCCCAGCATTTT.

A word on this clone: One junction end does not reproduce the germline sequence, and a read error may be involved. The chain couples TRBV27 to TRBJ1-4; D is possibly TRBD1 (6 bases). Per germline, CDR1 MNHEY and CDR2 SMNVEV (reference sequence). The CDR3 consists of 15 residues. CDR3 region: CASRLLQGPNEKLFF. CDR3 sequence (DNA): TGTGCCAGCAGGTTATTACAGGGACCTAATGAAAAACTGTTTTTT.

J is TRBJ1-1 and V is TRBV5-6; 9 bases match TRBD1. V lost 0 bases, J lost 3 bases, and 6 bases stayed unmatched. Germline assignment: CDR1 SGHDT and CDR2 YYEEEE. The CDR3 is 16 amino acids. CDR3 protein: CASSLGTGGRYTEAFF. DNA for the CDR3: TGTGCCAGCAGCTTGGGAACAGGGGGCCGATACACTGAAGCTTTCTTT.

The rearrangement uses TRBV7-2 and TRBJ2-1; 8 positions agree with TRBD2. With 4 bases clipped from V and 9 bases from J, the junction kept 11 bases outside the gene matches. The CDR3 has 15 amino acids. The germline V gene has CDR1 SGHTA and CDR2 FQGNSA. CDR3 sequence reads: CASSSSGTRGGEQFF. CDR3 nucleotides: TGTGCCAGCAGCTCGTCCGGGACTAGAGGTGGTGAGCAGTTCTTC.

The chain has TRBV7-9 and TRBJ2-1, with 10 bases aligning to TRBD2. CDR3 length: 16 amino acids. The V gene end was trimmed by 5 bases and the J gene end by 4 bases; junction bases not matched to a gene: 8. The germline V gene has CDR1 SEHNR and CDR2 FQNEAQ (reference sequence). The chain's CDR3 is CASSPQASGGYNEQFF. The CDR3 DNA follows: TGTGCCAGCAGCCCCCAGGCTAGCGGGGGTTACAATGAGCAGTTCTTC.

This chain joins TRBV19 and TRBJ2-6, with TRBD1 as a possible D gene (6 bases). The CDR3 spans 17 residues. V was shortened by 7 bases and J by 1 base, with 17 bases between the two germline ends. Germline loops: CDR1 LNHDA, CDR2 SQIVND (reference sequence). The DNA of the CDR3 is TGTGCCAGTAAGACAGGTGTCGAGGGATCTGGGGCCAACGTCCTGACTTTC. The encoded protein is CASKTGVEGSGANVLTF.

This clone was observed a handful of times. The chain links TRBV7-2 to TRBJ2-2, with D uncertain. Looked up from germline, CDR1 is SGHTA and CDR2 is FQGNSA. Trimming took off 4 bases at V and 1 base at J, with 13 bases between the two ends. CDR3 length equals 16 residues. CDR3 sequence: CASSSYPTRNTGELFF. The CDR3 DNA reads as TGTGCCAGCAGCTCATACCCGACACGGAACACCGGGGAGCTGTTTTTT.

The chain couples TRBV19 to TRBJ1-5, with unresolved D. This CDR3 region has 14 residues. Trimming removed 5 bases at V and 9 bases at J, with 17 bases between. Per the germline V gene, CDR1 is LNHDA and CDR2 is SQIVND (reference sequence). CDR3 nucleotide sequence: TGTGCCAGTAGTCCTACGGGCCGCGGAGGGCCCCAGCATTTT. This translates into CASSPTGRGGPQHF.

The rearrangement uses TRBV5-1 and TRBJ2-7, with D tentatively TRBD2 (6 bases). The CDR3 spans 15 residues. Trimming stripped 0 bases from V and 3 bases from J, with 13 bases between. From germline, CDR1 is SGHRS and CDR2 YFSETQ. The CDR3 sequence: CASSLGGTANYEQYF. The CDR3 DNA follows: TGCGCCAGCAGCTTGGGGGGGACTGCCAACTACGAGCAGTACTTC.

J is TRBJ2-7 and V is TRBV28; TRBD2 is a possible D gene (5 bases). The CDR3 loop spans 15 amino acids. V was clipped by 4 bases and J by 0 bases, with 13 bases between them. Germline V gene sequence: CDR1 MDHEN, CDR2 SYDVKM. For the CDR3, the DNA is TGTGCCAGCAGTTCCTCGGGGTGGAGCTCCTACGAGCAGTACTTC. Its protein is CASSSSGWSSYEQYF.

J is TRBJ1-6 and V is TRBV7-3; tentative D call: TRBD1 (6 bases). The germline gives CDR1 SGHTA, CDR2 FQGTGA. The CDR3 has 13 amino acids. V was cut by 4 bases and J by 10 bases, with 11 bases left in between. As DNA, the CDR3 is TGTGCCAGCAGCTCTGCGGGGGGCTCACCCCTCCACTTT. This codes for CASSSAGGSPLHF.

The chain links TRBV28 to TRBJ1-2; D remains unclear. Germline V gives CDR1 MDHEN, CDR2 SYDVKM. V lost 6 bases to trimming and J lost 7 bases, with 18 bases between them. The CDR3 is made up of 14 amino acids. In nucleotides, the CDR3 is TGTGCCAGCAGACCCCCTCTCGATCCGGGTGGCTACACCTTC. Encoded protein: CASRPPLDPGGYTF.

This chain joins TRBV5-1 and TRBJ1-2; no clear D gene. Trimming took off 1 base at V and 8 bases at J, with 15 bases between the two ends. CDR3 length equals 14 residues. The V gene's germline CDR1 is SGHRS and CDR2 YFSETQ. The CDR3 is CASSLRAEEDGYTF. The CDR3 nucleotides read TGCGCCAGCAGCTTGAGGGCAGAGGAGGACGGCTACACCTTC.

Notes on this clone: Being one base from a much bigger clone, this may be a read error. This chain links TRBV6-5 with TRBJ2-3; 9 positions match TRBD2. The CDR3 is 14 amino acids. J lost 1 base, V lost 6 bases, and 2 bases had no gene match. Germline V lookup: CDR1 MNHEY, CDR2 SVGAGI. The CDR3 coding sequence is TGTGCCAGCAGAGAGCGGGGGGGCACAGATACGCAGTATTTT. Translation: CASRERGGTDTQYF.

The J gene is TRBJ1-2, the V gene TRBV7-2, with 7 bases aligning to TRBD1. The germline V gene encodes CDR1 SGHTA and CDR2 FQGNSA. The CDR3 is made up of 14 amino acids. The trim removed 5 bases at V and 4 bases at J, leaving 7 bases unmatched. Here the CDR3 reads CASSVGGASYGYTF. The CDR3 nucleotides are TGTGCCAGCAGCGTAGGGGGCGCTTCCTATGGCTACACCTTC. The variable domain in full, with the rest retrieved from reference TRBV7-2 and TRBJ1-2, is GAGVSQSPSNKVTEKGKDVELRCDPISGHTALYWYRQSLGQGLEFLIYFQGNSAPDKSGLPSDRFSAERTGGSVSTLTIQRTQQEDSAVYLCASSVGGASYGYTFGSGTRLTVV.

The chain is built from TRBV9 and TRBJ2-2, with 10 bases that match TRBD2. The ends lost 2 bases at V and 5 bases at J; junction bases unmatched: 3. The CDR3 has 15 residues. Germline loops: CDR1 SGDLS, CDR2 YYNGEE. The CDR3 nucleotides read TGTGCCAGCAGCGTCCTAGCGGGGGAAACCGGGGAGCTGTTTTTT. Protein: CASSVLAGETGELFF.

The CDR3 is CASSPDRESNQPQHF. The DNA of the CDR3 is TGTGCCAGTAGTCCCGACAGGGAGAGCAATCAGCCCCAGCATTTT. This chain uses TRBV19 with TRBJ1-5, with 7 bases matching TRBD1. The CDR3 length is 15 residues. The germline CDR1 and CDR2 sequences are LNHDA and SQIVND (reference sequence). V shed 5 bases and J 1 base; nucleotides not matched to a gene: 5.

V gene TRBV7-9 combines with J gene TRBJ2-5; 9 bases agree with TRBD2. The CDR3 extends over 14 amino acids. Trimming took 4 bases from V and 5 from J; bases not matched to a gene: 5. Germline values: CDR1 SEHNR, CDR2 FQNEAQ (reference sequence). Here the CDR3 reads CASSSGLAPETQYF. CDR3 DNA sequence: TGTGCCAGCAGCTCGGGACTAGCCCCCGAGACCCAGTACTTC.

This clone has more than one count but fewer than ten. V gene TRBV5-4 combines with J gene TRBJ2-1, with 8 positions matching TRBD2. V lost 8 bases, J lost 4 bases, and 2 bases stayed unmatched. CDR3 length: 12 residues. Germline-derived CDR1 and CDR2 are SGHNT and YYREEE (reference sequence). CDR3 coding DNA: TGTGCCAGTGGCGGGGGGTACAATGAGCAGTTCTTC. Translating gives CASGGGYNEQFF.